The sequence of this T cell receptor beta chain was determined in a study of monozygotic twins with inflammatory bowel disease. Germline CDR1 and CDR2: DFQATT and SNEGSKA (reference sequence). The CDR3 consists of 13 residues. Amplification of TCRalpha and TCRbeta cDNA involved two nested PCRs that ran for about 16 and 10 cycles. For each CDR3 protein, TCRdb gives one entry from its re-call of the 5' RACE reads, without DNA. This listing includes about 300,000 distinct CDR3 sequences. The specimen was blood. The V gene is TRBV20-1, the J gene TRBJ2-3. The receptor comes from a human donor with ulcerative colitis or Crohn's disease, or a healthy co-twin of an affected twin (not recorded which). The CDR3 is CSARAISTDTQYF.